This paragraph covers one T cell receptor beta chain sequence. This record comes from a study of blood T cell repertoires in COVID-19. Study background: Nucleic acid was either cDNA or gDNA, and it came from T cells, B-cell-depleted T cells, or PBMCs.

In the source study's methods: Cell counts per sample came from amplifying reference gene primers. Profiling relied on immunoSEQ multiplex PCR, and the TCRdb table lists in-frame clones only, not all of them. D and trimming were read from the DNA, whereas the V and J calls and clone size are those reported in that table. The profile shows 120,000 to 150,000 clones, 80% to 85% of them singletons. Enrollees, about 18 to 95 years old, lived in 20 to 25 US areas. Exposed participants came across a COVID-19 case within 2 weeks before study entry. The CDR3 loop spans 14 amino acids. V lost 2 bases, J lost 0 bases, and 7 bases lay in between. CDR1 KGHSH and CDR2 LQKENI come from the germline V gene.

This receptor was obtained from a woman between 45 and 60 years old who had been exposed to COVID-19. The chain has TRBV18 and TRBJ1-2, with D uncertain. Sequenced input: PBMCs or T cells enriched from blood (not recorded which). The CDR3 DNA follows: TGTGCCAGCTCACCAGGGCCAGCTAACTATGGCTACACCTTC. Translated, it gives CASSPGPANYGYTF. Using reference TRBV18 and TRBJ1-2 for the parts outside the CDR3, the full variable domain is NAGVMQNPRHLVRRRGQEARLRCSPMKGHSHVYWYRQLPEEGLKFMVYLQKENIIDESGMPKERFSAEFPKEGPSILRIQQVVRGDSAAYFCASSPGPANYGYTFGSGTRLTVV.